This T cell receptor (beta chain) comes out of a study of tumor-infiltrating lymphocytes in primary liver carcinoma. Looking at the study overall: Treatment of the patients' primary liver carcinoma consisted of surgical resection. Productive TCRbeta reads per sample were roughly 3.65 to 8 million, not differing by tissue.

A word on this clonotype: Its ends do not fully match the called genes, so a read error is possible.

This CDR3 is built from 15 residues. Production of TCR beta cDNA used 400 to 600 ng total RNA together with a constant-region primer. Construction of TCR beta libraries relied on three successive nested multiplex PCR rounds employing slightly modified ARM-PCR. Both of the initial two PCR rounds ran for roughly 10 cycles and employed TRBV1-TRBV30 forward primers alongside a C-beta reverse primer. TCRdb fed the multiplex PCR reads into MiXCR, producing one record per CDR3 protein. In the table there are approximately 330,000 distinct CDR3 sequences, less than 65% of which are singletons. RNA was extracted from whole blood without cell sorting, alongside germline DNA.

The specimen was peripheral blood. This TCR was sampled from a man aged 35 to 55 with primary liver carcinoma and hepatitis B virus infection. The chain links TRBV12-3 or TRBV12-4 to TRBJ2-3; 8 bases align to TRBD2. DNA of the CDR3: TGTGCCAACAGTTTACTTAGCGGGATATTTGATACGCAGTATTTT. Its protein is CANSLLSGIFDTQYF.